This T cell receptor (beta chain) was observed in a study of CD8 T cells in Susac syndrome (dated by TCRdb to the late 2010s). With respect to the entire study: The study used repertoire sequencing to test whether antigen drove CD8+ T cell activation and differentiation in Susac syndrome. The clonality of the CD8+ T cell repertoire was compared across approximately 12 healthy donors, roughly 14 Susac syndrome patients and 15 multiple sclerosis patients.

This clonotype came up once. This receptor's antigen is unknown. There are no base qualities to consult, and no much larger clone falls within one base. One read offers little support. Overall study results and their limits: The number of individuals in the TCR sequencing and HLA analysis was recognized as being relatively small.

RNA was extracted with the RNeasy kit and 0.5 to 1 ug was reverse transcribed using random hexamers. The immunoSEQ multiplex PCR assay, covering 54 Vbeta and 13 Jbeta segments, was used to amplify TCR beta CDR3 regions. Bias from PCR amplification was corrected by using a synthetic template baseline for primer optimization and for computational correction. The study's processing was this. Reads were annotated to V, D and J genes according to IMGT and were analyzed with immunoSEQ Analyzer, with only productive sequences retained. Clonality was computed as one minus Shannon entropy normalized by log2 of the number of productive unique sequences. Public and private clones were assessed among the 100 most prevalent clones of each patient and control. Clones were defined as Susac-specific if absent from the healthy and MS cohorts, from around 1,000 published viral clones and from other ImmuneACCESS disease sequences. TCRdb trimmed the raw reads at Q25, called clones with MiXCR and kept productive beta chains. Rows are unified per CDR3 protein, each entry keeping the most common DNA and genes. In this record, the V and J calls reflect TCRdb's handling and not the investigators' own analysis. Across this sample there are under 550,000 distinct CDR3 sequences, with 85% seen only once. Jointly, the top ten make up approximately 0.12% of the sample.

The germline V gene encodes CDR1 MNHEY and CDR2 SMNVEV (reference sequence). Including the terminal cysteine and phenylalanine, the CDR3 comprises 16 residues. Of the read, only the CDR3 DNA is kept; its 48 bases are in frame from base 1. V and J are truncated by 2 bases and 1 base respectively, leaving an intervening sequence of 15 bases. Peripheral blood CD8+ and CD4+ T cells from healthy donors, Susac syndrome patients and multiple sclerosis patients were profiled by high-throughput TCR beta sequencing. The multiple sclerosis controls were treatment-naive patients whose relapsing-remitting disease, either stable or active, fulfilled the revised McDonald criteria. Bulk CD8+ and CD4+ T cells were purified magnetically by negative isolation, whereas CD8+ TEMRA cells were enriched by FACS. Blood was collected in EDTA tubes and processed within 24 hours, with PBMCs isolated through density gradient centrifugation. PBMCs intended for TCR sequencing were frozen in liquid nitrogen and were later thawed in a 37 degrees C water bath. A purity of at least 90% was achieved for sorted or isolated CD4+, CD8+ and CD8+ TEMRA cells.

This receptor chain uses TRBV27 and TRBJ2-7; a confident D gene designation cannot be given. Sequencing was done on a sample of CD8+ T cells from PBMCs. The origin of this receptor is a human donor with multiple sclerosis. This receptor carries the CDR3 CASSLLAEGASYEQYF. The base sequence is TGTGCCAGCAGTTTACTTGCAGAAGGAGCGTCCTACGAGCAGTACTTC.